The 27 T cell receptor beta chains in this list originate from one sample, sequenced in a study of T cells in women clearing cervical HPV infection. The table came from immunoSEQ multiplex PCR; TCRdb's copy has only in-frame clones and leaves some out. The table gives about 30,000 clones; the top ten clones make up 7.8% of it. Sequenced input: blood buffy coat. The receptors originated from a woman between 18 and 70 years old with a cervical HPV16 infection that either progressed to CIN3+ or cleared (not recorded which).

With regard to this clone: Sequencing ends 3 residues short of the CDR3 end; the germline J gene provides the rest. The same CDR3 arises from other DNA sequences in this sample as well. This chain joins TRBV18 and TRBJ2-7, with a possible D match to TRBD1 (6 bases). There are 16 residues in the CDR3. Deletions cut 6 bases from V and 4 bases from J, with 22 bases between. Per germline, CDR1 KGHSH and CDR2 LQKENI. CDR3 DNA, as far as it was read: TGTGCCAGCTCCCCCCCCCAGGGCAGGGGTGGGTACGAG. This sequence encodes CASSPPQGRGGYE. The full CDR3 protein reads CASSPPQGRGGYEQYF.

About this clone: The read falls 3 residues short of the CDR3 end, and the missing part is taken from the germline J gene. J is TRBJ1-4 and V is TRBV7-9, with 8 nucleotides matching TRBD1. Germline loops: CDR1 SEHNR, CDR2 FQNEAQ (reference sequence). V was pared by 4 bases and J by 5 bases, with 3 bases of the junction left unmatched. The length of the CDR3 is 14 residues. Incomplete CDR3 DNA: TGTGCCAGCAGCTCGGGACAGGCCAATGAAAAA. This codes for CASSSGQANEK. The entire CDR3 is CASSSGQANEKLFF.

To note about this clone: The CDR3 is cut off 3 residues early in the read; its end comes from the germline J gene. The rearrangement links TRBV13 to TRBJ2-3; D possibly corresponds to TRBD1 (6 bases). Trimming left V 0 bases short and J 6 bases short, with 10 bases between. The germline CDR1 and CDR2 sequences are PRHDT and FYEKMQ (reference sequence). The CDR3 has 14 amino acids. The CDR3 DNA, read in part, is TGTGCCAGCAGCTTAGGGGTTCAGGGGGATACG. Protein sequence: CASSLGVQGDT. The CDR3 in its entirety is CASSLGVQGDTQYF. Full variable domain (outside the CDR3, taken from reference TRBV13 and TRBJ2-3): AAGVIQSPRHLIKEKRETATLKCYPIPRHDTVYWYQQGPGQDPQFLISFYEKMQSDKGSIPDRFSAQQFSDYHSELNMSSLELGDSALYFCASSLGVQGDTQYFGPGTRLTVL.

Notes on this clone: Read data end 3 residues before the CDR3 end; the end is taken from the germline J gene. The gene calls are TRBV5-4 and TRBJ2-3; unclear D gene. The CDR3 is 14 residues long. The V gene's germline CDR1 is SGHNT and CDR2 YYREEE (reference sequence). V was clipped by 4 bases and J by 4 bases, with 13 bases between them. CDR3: CASSPQVEADTQYF. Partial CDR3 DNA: TGTGCCAGCAGCCCTCAGGTGGAAGCAGATACG.

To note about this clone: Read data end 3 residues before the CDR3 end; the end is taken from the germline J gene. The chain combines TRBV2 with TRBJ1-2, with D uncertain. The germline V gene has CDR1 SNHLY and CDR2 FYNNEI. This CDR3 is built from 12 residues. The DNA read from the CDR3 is TGTGCCAGCAGGCGGGAGGGAGAGAGC. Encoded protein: CASRREGES. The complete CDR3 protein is CASRREGESYTF.

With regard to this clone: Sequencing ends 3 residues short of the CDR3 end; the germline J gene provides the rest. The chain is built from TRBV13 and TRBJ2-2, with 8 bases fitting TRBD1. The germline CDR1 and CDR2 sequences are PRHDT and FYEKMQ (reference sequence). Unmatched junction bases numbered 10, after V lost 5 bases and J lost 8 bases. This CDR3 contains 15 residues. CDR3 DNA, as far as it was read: TGTGCCAGCAGCCCCTGGCAGGGGGCGACGGGGGAG. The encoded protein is CASSPWQGATGE. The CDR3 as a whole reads CASSPWQGATGELFF.

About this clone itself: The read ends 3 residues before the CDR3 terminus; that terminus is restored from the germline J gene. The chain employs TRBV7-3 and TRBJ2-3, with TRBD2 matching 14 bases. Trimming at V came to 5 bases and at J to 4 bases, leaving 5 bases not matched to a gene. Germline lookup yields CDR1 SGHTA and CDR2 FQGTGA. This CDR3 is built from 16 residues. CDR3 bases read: TGTGCCAGCAGCCTCGGACTAGCGGGGGGCCCAGATACG. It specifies CASSLGLAGGPDT. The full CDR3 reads CASSLGLAGGPDTQYF.

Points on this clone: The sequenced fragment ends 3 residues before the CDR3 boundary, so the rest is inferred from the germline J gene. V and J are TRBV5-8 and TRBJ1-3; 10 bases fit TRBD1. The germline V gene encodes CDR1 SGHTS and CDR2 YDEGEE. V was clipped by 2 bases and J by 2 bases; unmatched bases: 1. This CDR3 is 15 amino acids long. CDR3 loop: CASSFDRGPGNTIYF. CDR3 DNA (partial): TGTGCCAGCAGCTTTGACAGGGGGCCTGGAAACACC.

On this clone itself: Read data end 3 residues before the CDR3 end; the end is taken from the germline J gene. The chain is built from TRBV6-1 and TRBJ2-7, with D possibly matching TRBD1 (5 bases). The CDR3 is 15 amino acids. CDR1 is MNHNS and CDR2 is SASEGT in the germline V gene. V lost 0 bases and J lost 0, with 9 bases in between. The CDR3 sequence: CASSEAQGFSYEQYF. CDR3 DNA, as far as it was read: TGTGCCAGCAGTGAAGCGCAGGGATTCTCCTACGAG.

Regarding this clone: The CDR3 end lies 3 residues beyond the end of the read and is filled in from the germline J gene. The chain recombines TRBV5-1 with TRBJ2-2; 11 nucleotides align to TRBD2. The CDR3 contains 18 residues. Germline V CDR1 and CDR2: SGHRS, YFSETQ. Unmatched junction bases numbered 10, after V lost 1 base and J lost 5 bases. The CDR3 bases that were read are TGCGCCAGCAGCTTGTACGTAGCGGGAGGGCCAGGGACCGGGGAG. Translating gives CASSLYVAGGPGTGE. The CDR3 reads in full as CASSLYVAGGPGTGELFF.

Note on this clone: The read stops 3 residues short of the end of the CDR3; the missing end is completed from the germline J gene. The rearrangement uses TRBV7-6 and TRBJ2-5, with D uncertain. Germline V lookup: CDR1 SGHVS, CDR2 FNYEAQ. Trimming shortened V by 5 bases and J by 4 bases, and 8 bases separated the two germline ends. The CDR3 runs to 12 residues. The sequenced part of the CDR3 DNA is TGTGCCAGCAGCCCCCTAGGAGAGACC. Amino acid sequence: CASSPLGET. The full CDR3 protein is CASSPLGETQYF. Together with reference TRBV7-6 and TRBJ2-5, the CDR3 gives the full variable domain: GAGVSQSPRYKVTKRGQDVALRCDPISGHVSLYWYRQALGQGPEFLTYFNYEAQQDKSGLPNDRFSAERPEGSISTLTIQRTEQRDSAMYRCASSPLGETQYFGPGTRLLVL.

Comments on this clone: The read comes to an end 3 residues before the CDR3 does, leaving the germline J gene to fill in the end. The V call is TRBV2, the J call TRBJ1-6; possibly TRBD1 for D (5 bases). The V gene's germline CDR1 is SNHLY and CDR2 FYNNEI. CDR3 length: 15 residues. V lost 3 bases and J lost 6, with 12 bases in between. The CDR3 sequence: CASSERGDINSPLHF. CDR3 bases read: TGTGCCAGCAGTGAGCGGGGGGATATTAATTCACCC. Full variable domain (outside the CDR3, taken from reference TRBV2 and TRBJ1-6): EPEVTQTPSHQVTQMGQEVILRCVPISNHLYFYWYRQILGQKVEFLVSFYNNEISEKSEIFDDQFSVERPDGSNFTLKIRSTKLEDSAMYFCASSERGDINSPLHFGNGTRLTVT.

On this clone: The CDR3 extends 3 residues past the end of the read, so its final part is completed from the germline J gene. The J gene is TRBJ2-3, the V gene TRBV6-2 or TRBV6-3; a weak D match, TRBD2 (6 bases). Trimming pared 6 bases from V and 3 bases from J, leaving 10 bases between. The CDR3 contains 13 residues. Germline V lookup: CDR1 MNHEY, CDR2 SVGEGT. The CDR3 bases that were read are TGTGCCAGCAGAAGGGACTTGACAGATACG. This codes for CASRRDLTDT. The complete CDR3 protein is CASRRDLTDTQYF.

Partial CDR3 DNA: TGCGCCAGCAGCTTCCAGGGCGGGGCCTACGAG. Translation gives CASSFQGGAYE. The whole CDR3 protein reads CASSFQGGAYEQYF. V usage is TRBV5-1 and J usage is TRBJ2-7; D is possibly TRBD2 (6 bases). The read ends 3 residues shy of where the CDR3 ends; the end is completed using the germline J gene. The CDR3 is made up of 14 amino acids. Per germline, CDR1 SGHRS and CDR2 YFSETQ. Trimming removed 2 bases at V and 2 bases at J, with 11 bases between.

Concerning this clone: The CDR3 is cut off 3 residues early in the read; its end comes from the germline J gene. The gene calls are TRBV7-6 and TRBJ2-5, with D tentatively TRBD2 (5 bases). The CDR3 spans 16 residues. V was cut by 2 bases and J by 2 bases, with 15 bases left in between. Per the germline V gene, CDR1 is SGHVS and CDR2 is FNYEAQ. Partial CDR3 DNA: TGTGCCAGCAGCTTACGAGTAGCGAATTCTCAAGAGACC. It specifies CASSLRVANSQET. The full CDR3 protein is CASSLRVANSQETQYF.

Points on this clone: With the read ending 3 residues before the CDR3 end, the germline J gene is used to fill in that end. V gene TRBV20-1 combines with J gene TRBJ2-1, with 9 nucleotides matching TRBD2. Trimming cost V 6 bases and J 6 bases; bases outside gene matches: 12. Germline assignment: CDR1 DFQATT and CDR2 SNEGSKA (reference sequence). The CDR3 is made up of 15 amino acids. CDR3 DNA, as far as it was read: TGCAGTGCCGCATCAGGGACTAGCCCCATCAATGAG. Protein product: CSAASGTSPINE. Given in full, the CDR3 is CSAASGTSPINEQFF.

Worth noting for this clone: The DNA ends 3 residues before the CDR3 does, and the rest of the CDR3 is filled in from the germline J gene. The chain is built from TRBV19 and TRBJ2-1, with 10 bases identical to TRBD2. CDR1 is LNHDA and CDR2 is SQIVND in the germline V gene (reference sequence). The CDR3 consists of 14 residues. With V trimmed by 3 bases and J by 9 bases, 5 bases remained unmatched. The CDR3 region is CASSIGVAGGEQFF. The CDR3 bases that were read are TGTGCCAGTAGTATCGGAGTAGCGGGAGGTGAG.

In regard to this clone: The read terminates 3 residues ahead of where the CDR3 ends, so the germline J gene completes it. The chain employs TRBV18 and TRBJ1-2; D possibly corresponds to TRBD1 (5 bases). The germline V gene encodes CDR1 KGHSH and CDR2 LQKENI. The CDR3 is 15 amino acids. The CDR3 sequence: CASSPTRGEHHDYTF. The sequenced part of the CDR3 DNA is TGTGCCAGCTCACCAACACGAGGGGAACACCACGAC.

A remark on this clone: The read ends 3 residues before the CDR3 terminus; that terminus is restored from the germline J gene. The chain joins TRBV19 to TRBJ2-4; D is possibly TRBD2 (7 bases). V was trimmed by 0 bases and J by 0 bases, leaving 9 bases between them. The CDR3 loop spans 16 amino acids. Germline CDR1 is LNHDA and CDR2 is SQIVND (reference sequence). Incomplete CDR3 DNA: TGTGCCAGTAGTATAGACGGGGGGCTAGCCAAAAACATT. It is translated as CASSIDGGLAKNI. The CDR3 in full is CASSIDGGLAKNIQYF.

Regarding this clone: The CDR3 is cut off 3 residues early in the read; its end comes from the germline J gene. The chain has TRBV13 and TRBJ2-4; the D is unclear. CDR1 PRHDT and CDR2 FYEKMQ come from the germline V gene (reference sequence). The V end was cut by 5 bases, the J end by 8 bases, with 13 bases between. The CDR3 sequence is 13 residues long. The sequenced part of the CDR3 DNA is TGTGCCAGCAGCCAGGATCCGAGAGACATT. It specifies CASSQDPRDI. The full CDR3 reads CASSQDPRDIQYF.

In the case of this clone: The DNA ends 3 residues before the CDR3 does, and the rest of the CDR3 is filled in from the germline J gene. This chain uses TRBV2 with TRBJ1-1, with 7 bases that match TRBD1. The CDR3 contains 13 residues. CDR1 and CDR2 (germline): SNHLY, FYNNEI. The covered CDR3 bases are TGTGCCAGCAGTCCACGACAGGGTATTCTG. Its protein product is CASSPRQGIL. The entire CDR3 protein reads CASSPRQGILAFF.

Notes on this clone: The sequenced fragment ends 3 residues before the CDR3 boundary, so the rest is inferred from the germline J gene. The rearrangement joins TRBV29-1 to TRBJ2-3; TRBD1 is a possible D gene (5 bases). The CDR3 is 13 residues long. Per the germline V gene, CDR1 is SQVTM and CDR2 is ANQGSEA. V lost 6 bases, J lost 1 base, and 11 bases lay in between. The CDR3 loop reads CSVDSIGTDTQYF. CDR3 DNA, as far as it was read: TGCAGCGTCGACAGTATAGGCACAGATACG.

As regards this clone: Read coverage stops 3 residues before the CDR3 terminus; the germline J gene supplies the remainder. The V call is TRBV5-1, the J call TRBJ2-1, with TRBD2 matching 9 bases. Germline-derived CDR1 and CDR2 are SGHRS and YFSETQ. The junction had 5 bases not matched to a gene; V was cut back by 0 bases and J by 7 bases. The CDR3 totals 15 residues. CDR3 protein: CASSLAGRGGNEQFF. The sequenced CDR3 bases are TGCGCCAGCAGCTTGGCTGGGCGGGGGGGGAATGAG.

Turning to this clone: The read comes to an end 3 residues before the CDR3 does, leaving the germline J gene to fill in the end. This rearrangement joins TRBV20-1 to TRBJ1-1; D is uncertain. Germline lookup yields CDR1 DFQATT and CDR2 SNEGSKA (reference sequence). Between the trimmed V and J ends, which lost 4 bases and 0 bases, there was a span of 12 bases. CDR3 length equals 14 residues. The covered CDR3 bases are TGCAGTGCTAAGTTCGACATGTTGAACACTGAA. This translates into CSAKFDMLNTE. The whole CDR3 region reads CSAKFDMLNTEAFF.

The CDR3 DNA, read in part, is TGCGCCAGCAGTGAGTCTAGCGGGACGGAGACC. It encodes CASSESSGTET. The entire CDR3 protein is CASSESSGTETQYF. V is TRBV10-2 and J is TRBJ2-5, with TRBD2 identical over 8 bases. The CDR3 goes on 3 residues after the read ends, and that part is filled in from the germline J gene. The V and J ends lost 0 bases and 5 bases, in that order; junction bases with no gene match: 2. CDR1 and CDR2 from the germline V gene are WSHSY and SAAADI. The CDR3 totals 14 residues.

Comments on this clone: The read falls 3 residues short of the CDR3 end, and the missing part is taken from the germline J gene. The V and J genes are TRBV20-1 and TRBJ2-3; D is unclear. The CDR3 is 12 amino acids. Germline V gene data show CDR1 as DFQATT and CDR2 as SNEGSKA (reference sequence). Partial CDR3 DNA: TGCAGTGCTGCGACCCTCCAAGGGCCG. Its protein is CSAATLQGP. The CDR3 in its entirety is CSAATLQGPQYF.

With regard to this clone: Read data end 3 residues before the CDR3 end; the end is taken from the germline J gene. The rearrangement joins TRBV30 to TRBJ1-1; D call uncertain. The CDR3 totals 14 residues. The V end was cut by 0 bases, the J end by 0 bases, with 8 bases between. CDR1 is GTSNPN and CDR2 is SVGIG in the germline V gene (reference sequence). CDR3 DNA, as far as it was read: TGTGCCTGGAGTGTACCACACATGAACACTGAA. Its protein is CAWSVPHMNTE. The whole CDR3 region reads CAWSVPHMNTEAFF.